Listed below are T cell receptor beta chains from one sample, sequenced in a study of Graves' ophthalmopathy and Graves' hyperthyroidism. One entry per CDR3 protein, called by TCRdb with MiXCR from the multiplex PCR reads. The table has 400,000 or so distinct CDR3 sequences, 15% to 19% seen once; the top ten hold about 7.3%. What was sequenced was peripheral blood. The receptors derive from a woman aged 18-35 years with stable Graves' hyperthyroidism. Each CDR3 is given with its conserved first and last residue. Each record gives: CDR3 length, clone size, V gene, J gene, D gene, CDR3 protein, CDR3 DNA. A D gene is named only where the DNA matches it firmly. Where a row states a size, it is once, few, many or the class of an expanded clone; other rows omit it.

len: 15
abundance: NA
v_gene: TRBV19
j_gene: TRBJ1-2
d_gene: TRBD1
CDR3aa: CASSVTGGRTSGYTF
CDR3nt: TGTGCCAGTAGTGTAACAGGGGGCCGCACTTCTGGCTACACCTTC

len: 14
abundance: NA
v_gene: TRBV10-3
j_gene: TRBJ1-2
d_gene: NA
CDR3aa: CAIREEAGLYGYTF
CDR3nt: TGTGCCATCAGAGAGGAGGCAGGGTTGTATGGCTACACCTTC

len: 14
abundance: many
v_gene: TRBV6-2/TRBV6-3
j_gene: TRBJ1-1
d_gene: NA
CDR3aa: CASSGLQGSTEAFF
CDR3nt: TGTGCCAGCAGTGGTCTTCAGGGATCCACTGAAGCTTTCTTT

len: 13
abundance: many
v_gene: TRBV2
j_gene: TRBJ2-7
d_gene: NA
CDR3aa: CASSRQASYEQYF
CDR3nt: TGTGCCAGCAGCCGGCAGGCCTCCTACGAGCAGTACTTC

len: 14
abundance: NA
v_gene: TRBV10-3
j_gene: TRBJ2-2
d_gene: NA
CDR3aa: CAISELWNTGELFF
CDR3nt: TGTGCCATCAGTGAGCTGTGGAACACCGGGGAGCTGTTTTTT

len: 15
abundance: many
v_gene: TRBV6-1
j_gene: TRBJ1-5
d_gene: NA
CDR3aa: CASSDGGGAGQPQHF
CDR3nt: TGTGCCAGCAGTGACGGTGGGGGTGCTGGCCAGCCCCAGCATTTT

len: 16
abundance: many
v_gene: TRBV15
j_gene: TRBJ1-1
d_gene: NA
CDR3aa: CATSRVAGWRSTEAFF
CDR3nt: TGTGCCACCAGCAGAGTAGCAGGATGGCGGAGCACTGAAGCTTTCTTT

len: 15
abundance: NA
v_gene: TRBV20-1
j_gene: TRBJ2-2
d_gene: NA
CDR3aa: CSARDLRENTGELFF
CDR3nt: TGCAGTGCTAGAGATTTGCGGGAGAACACCGGGGAGCTGTTTTTT

len: 13
abundance: many
v_gene: TRBV6-1
j_gene: TRBJ2-7
d_gene: NA
CDR3aa: CASNEPGSYEQYF
CDR3nt: TGTGCCAGCAACGAGCCAGGCTCCTACGAGCAGTACTTC

len: 15
abundance: many
v_gene: TRBV11-2
j_gene: TRBJ1-2
d_gene: NA
CDR3aa: CASSSDRLINYGYTF
CDR3nt: TGTGCCAGCAGCTCCGACAGGCTGATCAACTATGGCTACACCTTC

len: 14
abundance: many
v_gene: TRBV7-2
j_gene: TRBJ1-1
d_gene: TRBD1
CDR3aa: CASRPGQANTEAFF
CDR3nt: TGTGCCAGCAGACCGGGACAGGCCAACACTGAAGCTTTCTTT

len: 11
abundance: many
v_gene: TRBV12-3/TRBV12-4
j_gene: TRBJ1-2
d_gene: NA
CDR3aa: CASTDAYGYTF
CDR3nt: TGTGCCAGCACCGACGCCTATGGCTACACCTTC

len: 15
abundance: many
v_gene: TRBV6-5
j_gene: TRBJ2-7
d_gene: NA
CDR3aa: CASSYSPEGGYEQYF
CDR3nt: TGTGCCAGCAGTTATAGTCCGGAAGGTGGCTACGAGCAGTACTTC

len: 15
abundance: many
v_gene: TRBV2
j_gene: TRBJ2-7
d_gene: NA
CDR3aa: CASSPRGLIEYEQYF
CDR3nt: TGTGCCAGCAGTCCCCGAGGACTAATAGAGTACGAGCAGTACTTC

len: 15
abundance: many
v_gene: TRBV10-3
j_gene: TRBJ1-5
d_gene: NA
CDR3aa: CAISEEGMSNQPQHF
CDR3nt: TGTGCCATCAGTGAGGAGGGTATGAGCAATCAGCCCCAGCATTTT

len: 15
abundance: few
v_gene: TRBV7-9
j_gene: TRBJ2-5
d_gene: NA
CDR3aa: CASSPRDELWETQYF
CDR3nt: TGTGCCAGCAGCCCCCGGGACGAACTTTGGGAGACCCAGTACTTC

len: 14
abundance: many
v_gene: TRBV5-1
j_gene: TRBJ1-5
d_gene: NA
CDR3aa: CASSFLGPHEPQHF
CDR3nt: TGCGCCAGCAGCTTTTTGGGGCCCCATGAGCCCCAGCATTTT

len: 13
abundance: many
v_gene: TRBV24-1
j_gene: TRBJ2-5
d_gene: NA
CDR3aa: CATRDAYQETQYF
CDR3nt: TGTGCCACCCGGGACGCCTACCAAGAGACCCAGTACTTC

len: 13
abundance: NA
v_gene: TRBV20-1
j_gene: TRBJ1-3
d_gene: NA
CDR3aa: CSAKGTYGNTIYF
CDR3nt: TGCAGTGCCAAGGGGACTTATGGAAACACCATATATTTT

len: 17
abundance: few
v_gene: TRBV12-3/TRBV12-4
j_gene: TRBJ1-2
d_gene: NA
CDR3aa: CASRRTLAPGGGRGWTF
CDR3nt: TGTGCCAGCAGACGGACCCTAGCGCCGGGGGGAGGGAGAGGTTGGACCTTC

len: 13
abundance: many
v_gene: TRBV6-4
j_gene: TRBJ2-5
d_gene: NA
CDR3aa: CASSGGAQETQYF
CDR3nt: TGTGCCAGCAGTGGGGGGGCCCAAGAGACCCAGTACTTC

len: 16
abundance: NA
v_gene: TRBV11-1
j_gene: TRBJ2-2
d_gene: TRBD1
CDR3aa: CASSDSNRGHTGELFF
CDR3nt: TGTGCCAGCAGCGACTCCAACAGGGGGCACACCGGGGAGCTGTTTTTT

len: 15
abundance: many
v_gene: TRBV19
j_gene: TRBJ1-2
d_gene: NA
CDR3aa: CASSIPGIPNYGYTF
CDR3nt: TGTGCCAGTAGTATTCCCGGGATACCTAACTATGGCTACACCTTC

len: 14
abundance: many
v_gene: TRBV7-3
j_gene: TRBJ2-2
d_gene: TRBD1
CDR3aa: CASSPYRGRGELFF
CDR3nt: TGTGCCAGCAGCCCGTACAGGGGGCGCGGGGAGCTGTTTTTT

len: 13
abundance: NA
v_gene: TRBV6-1
j_gene: TRBJ2-5
d_gene: NA
CDR3aa: CASSEGVVETQYF
CDR3nt: TGTGCCAGCAGTGAAGGGGTAGTAGAGACCCAGTACTTC

len: 13
abundance: many
v_gene: TRBV6-2/TRBV6-3
j_gene: TRBJ1-2
d_gene: TRBD1
CDR3aa: CASDRDRGYGYTF
CDR3nt: TGTGCCAGTGACCGGGACAGGGGCTATGGCTACACCTTC

len: 14
abundance: many
v_gene: TRBV6-2/TRBV6-3
j_gene: TRBJ2-7
d_gene: TRBD1
CDR3aa: CASSRPGQGYEQYF
CDR3nt: TGTGCCAGCAGTCGACCGGGACAGGGCTACGAGCAGTACTTC

len: 16
abundance: many
v_gene: TRBV6-1
j_gene: TRBJ1-2
d_gene: NA
CDR3aa: CASRPLWDGSNYGYTF
CDR3nt: TGTGCCAGCAGACCCCTTTGGGACGGCTCAAACTATGGCTACACCTTC

len: 16
abundance: NA
v_gene: TRBV6-1
j_gene: TRBJ2-7
d_gene: TRBD1
CDR3aa: CASSRTGTGGIYEQYF
CDR3nt: TGTGCCAGCAGCCGCACCGGGACAGGGGGCATATACGAGCAGTACTTC

len: 14
abundance: NA
v_gene: TRBV28
j_gene: TRBJ2-2
d_gene: NA
CDR3aa: CASLSYGRDGELFF
CDR3nt: TGTGCCAGTTTAAGTTACGGAAGAGACGGGGAGCTGTTTTTT